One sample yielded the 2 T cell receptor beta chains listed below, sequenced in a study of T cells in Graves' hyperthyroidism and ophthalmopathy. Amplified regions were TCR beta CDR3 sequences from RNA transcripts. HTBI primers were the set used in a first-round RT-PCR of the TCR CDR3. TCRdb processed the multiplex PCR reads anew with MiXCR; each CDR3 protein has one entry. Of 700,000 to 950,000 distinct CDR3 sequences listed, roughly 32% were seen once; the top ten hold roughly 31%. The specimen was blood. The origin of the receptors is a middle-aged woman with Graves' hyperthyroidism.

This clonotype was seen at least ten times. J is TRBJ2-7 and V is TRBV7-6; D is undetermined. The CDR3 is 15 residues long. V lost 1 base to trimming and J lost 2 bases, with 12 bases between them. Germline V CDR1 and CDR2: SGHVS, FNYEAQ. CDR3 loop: CASSLEAGVTYEQYF. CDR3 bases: TGTGCCAGCAGCTTAGAGGCAGGAGTTACCTACGAGCAGTACTTC.

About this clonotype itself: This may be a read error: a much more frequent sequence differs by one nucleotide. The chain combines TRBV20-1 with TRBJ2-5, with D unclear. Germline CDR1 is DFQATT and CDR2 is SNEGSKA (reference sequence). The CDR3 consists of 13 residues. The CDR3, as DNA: TGCAGCCATGGGCGCGGCCCCCAAGAGACCCAGTACTTC. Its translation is CSHGRGPQETQYF.